This record concerns one TCR beta chain sequence. The antigen remains unidentified. A much larger clone differs from this one at a single base, so this may be a read error. This sample was taken from a study of T-cell reconstitution after alpha-beta-depleted transplantation in children. Points from the study as a whole: There were reportedly several hundred expanded graft clones from which alpha-beta T cells came about two months after transplant.

Unique molecular identifiers were incorporated during preparation of the TCRbeta library. TCRdb processed the PCR reads anew with MiXCR; each CDR3 protein has one entry. The table includes 180,000 or so distinct CDR3 sequences, about 6% detected once. Germline-derived CDR1 and CDR2 are SGHTA and FQGNSA. This CDR3 has 15 amino acids. This clonotype was sampled from a girl under three years old with combined immunodeficiency, due to receive a stem cell transplant. The chain uses TRBV7-2 and TRBJ2-2; 9 bases are shared with TRBD1. The sample in question was PBMCs, obtained before TCRalphabeta/CD19-depleted stem cell transplant. The CDR3 protein is CASSPQGANTRELFF. The CDR3 region has the DNA TGTGCCAGCAGCCCACAGGGGGCGAACACCAGGGAGCTGTTTTTT.